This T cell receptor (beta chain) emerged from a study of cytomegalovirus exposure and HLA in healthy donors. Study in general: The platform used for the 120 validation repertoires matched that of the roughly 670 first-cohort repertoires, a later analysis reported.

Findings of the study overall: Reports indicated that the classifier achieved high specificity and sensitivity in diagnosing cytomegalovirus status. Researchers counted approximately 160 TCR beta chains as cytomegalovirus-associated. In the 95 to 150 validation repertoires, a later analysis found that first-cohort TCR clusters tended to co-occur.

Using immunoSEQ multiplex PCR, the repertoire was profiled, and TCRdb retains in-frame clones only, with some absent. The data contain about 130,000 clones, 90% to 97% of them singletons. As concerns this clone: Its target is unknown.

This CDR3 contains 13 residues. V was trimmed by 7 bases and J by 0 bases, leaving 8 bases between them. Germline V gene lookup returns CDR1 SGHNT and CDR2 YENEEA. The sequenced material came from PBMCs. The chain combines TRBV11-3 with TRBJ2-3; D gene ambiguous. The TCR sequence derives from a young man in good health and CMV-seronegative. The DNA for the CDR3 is TGTGCCAGCACCCCGAGCAGCACAGATACGCAGTATTTT. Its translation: CASTPSSTDTQYF.